The T cell receptor (beta chain) described here comes from a study of CD8+ T cells in alopecia areata. General study findings and limits: Clonality exceeded that of normal scalp in lesional scalp, most notably in alopecia totalis/universalis. In blood and scalp, many expanded lesional clones persisted during tofacitinib. Scalp clonality decreased significantly with tofacitinib, and so did expanded CD8+ clones among the top 100. A single nonresponder leaves the baseline CD8+ expansion link to response uncertain.

Treatment: oral pan-JAK inhibitor, 5-10 mg twice daily. Points on this clone: The antigen is not known. This specimen includes other DNA sequences encoding the same CDR3.

It was cDNA, reverse transcribed from extracted RNA, that served as the sequencing template. Repertoires were generated with immunoSEQ multiplex PCR, while TCRdb's copy carries only in-frame clones and drops some. The data show about 200,000 clones, less than 65% seen once. Trimming took 0 bases from V and 7 from J; bases not matched to a gene: 0. Germline V lookup: CDR1 GTSNPN, CDR2 SVGIG (reference sequence). The CDR3 has 12 residues. The source is a human donor with alopecia areata. The sequenced sample was CD4+ T cells sorted from blood, obtained at week 24, from a patient treated with tofacitinib. The V call is TRBV30, the J call TRBJ1-5; 7 bases map to TRBD1. CDR3 protein: CAWSVGGQPQHF. The CDR3 coding sequence is TGTGCCTGGAGTGTAGGGGGCCAGCCCCAGCATTTT. Full variable domain (rest looked up from reference TRBV30 and TRBJ1-5): SQTIHQWPATLVQPVGSPLSLECTVEGTSNPNLYWYRQAAGRGLQLLFYSVGIGQISSEVPQNLSASRPQDRQFILSSKKLLLSDSGFYLCAWSVGGQPQHFGDGTRLSIL.